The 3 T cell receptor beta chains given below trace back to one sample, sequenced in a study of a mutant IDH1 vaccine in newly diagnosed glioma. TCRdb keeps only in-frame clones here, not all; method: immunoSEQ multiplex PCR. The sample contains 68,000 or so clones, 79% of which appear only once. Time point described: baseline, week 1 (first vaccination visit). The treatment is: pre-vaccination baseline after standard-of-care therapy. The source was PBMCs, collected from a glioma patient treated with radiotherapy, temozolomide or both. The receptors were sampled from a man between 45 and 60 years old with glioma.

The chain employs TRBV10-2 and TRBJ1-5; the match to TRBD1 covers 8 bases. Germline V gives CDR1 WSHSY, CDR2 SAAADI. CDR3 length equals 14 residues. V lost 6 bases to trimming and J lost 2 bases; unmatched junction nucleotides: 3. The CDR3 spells CASSADRGNQPQHF. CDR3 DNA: TGCGCCAGCAGCGCGGACAGGGGCAATCAGCCCCAGCATTTT.

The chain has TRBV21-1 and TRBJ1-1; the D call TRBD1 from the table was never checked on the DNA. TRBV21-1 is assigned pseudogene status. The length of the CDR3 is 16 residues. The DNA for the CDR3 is TGTGCCAGCAGCCAAAACTTGGACAGAGTGAACACTGAAGCTTTCTTT. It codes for CASSQNLDRVNTEAFF.

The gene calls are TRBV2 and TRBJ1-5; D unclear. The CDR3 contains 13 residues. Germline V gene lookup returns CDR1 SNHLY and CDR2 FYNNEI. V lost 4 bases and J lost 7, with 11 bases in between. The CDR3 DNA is TGTGCCAGCAGTGTCACAGCGAGCCAGCCCCAGCATTTT. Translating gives CASSVTASQPQHF.